Below are 24 T cell receptor beta chains sequenced from a single sample in a study of cytomegalovirus exposure and HLA in healthy donors. TCRdb keeps only in-frame clones here, not all; method: immunoSEQ multiplex PCR. This table holds about 150,000 clones, approximately 90% found once. The sample was PBMCs. The origin of the receptors is a man aged 18 to 29 in good health and CMV-seropositive.

The chain joins TRBV29-1 to TRBJ1-1; maybe TRBD1 (6 bases). Trimming took 7 bases from V and 6 from J, leaving 15 bases between them. The length of the CDR3 is 12 residues. Germline V gene sequence: CDR1 SQVTM, CDR2 ANQGSEA. CDR3: CSAAAGVAEAFF. The DNA of the CDR3 is TGCAGCGCCGCCGCAGGGGTTGCTGAAGCTTTCTTT.

The V and J genes are TRBV30 and TRBJ1-2, with D tentatively TRBD1 (6 bases). The CDR3 is 14 residues long. Per germline, CDR1 GTSNPN and CDR2 SVGIG (reference sequence). V was clipped by 1 base and J by 2 bases, with 11 bases between them. The CDR3 coding sequence is TGTGCCTGGAGTGCCCTGACAGGAAACTATGGCTACACCTTC. This sequence encodes CAWSALTGNYGYTF.

The rearrangement joins TRBV7-3 to TRBJ2-2; 7 bases fit TRBD1. The length of the CDR3 is 14 residues. Germline assignment: CDR1 SGHTA and CDR2 FQGTGA. V trimming: 2 bases; J trimming: 7 bases; junction bases outside the gene matches: 4. Here the CDR3 DNA reads TGTGCCAGCAGCTTAGCACAGGGGAGCGGGGAGCTGTTTTTT. Translated, it gives CASSLAQGSGELFF. The variable domain in full, with the rest retrieved from reference TRBV7-3 and TRBJ2-2, is GAGVSQTPSNKVTEKGKYVELRCDPISGHTALYWYRQSLGQGPEFLIYFQGTGAADDSGLPNDRFFAVRPEGSVSTLKIQRTERGDSAVYLCASSLAQGSGELFFGEGSRLTVL.

The chain is built from TRBV15 and TRBJ2-2, with D maybe TRBD2 (6 bases). This CDR3 is built from 16 residues. Looked up from germline, CDR1 is LNHNV and CDR2 is YYDKDF (reference sequence). Deletions cut 5 bases from V and 1 base from J, with 14 bases between. DNA of the CDR3: TGTGCCACCAGCCCCTGGGGCGGGGAGAACACCGGGGAGCTGTTTTTT. This sequence encodes CATSPWGGENTGELFF.

This clone was counted a single time. The V call is TRBV11-3, the J call TRBJ1-2; 9 positions match TRBD1. Germline loops: CDR1 SGHNT, CDR2 YENEEA. V trimming: 6 bases; J trimming: 4 bases; junction bases outside the gene matches: 15. The CDR3 has 17 amino acids. The CDR3: CASRITRTGDPLYGYTF. The CDR3 bases are TGTGCCAGCAGAATCACTAGGACAGGGGATCCCCTCTATGGCTACACCTTC.

This chain uses TRBV7-9 with TRBJ2-7; 12 nucleotides match TRBD2. Per the germline V gene, CDR1 is SEHNR and CDR2 is FQNEAQ (reference sequence). There are 15 residues in the CDR3. V shed 5 bases, J shed 5 bases, and the junction held 7 bases outside the gene matches. The CDR3 here is CASSRASGRAHEQYF. CDR3 bases: TGTGCCAGCAGCAGAGCTAGCGGGAGGGCCCACGAGCAGTACTTC.

The V call is TRBV25-1, the J call TRBJ1-4, with D hard to call. This CDR3 spans 14 amino acids. The V end was cut by 8 bases, the J end by 8 bases, with 18 bases between. The V gene's germline CDR1 is MGHDK and CDR2 SYGVNS. The CDR3 coding sequence is TGTGCCAGCTCCAGCCCGGGGTTTGTCGAAAAACTGTTTTTT. It is translated as CASSSPGFVEKLFF.

In the case of this clone: Compared with germline, one end of the junction differs, possibly owing to a read error. The chain recombines TRBV4-2 with TRBJ1-1; D might be TRBD1 (5 bases). The CDR3 is 14 amino acids. Germline CDR1 is LGHNA and CDR2 is YNFKEQ. The CDR3 DNA sequence: TGTGCCAGCAGCCGACCGGGGGGGAACTCTGAAGCTTTCTTT. Its translation is CASSRPGGNSEAFF.

The rearrangement uses TRBV4-1 and TRBJ2-3; perhaps TRBD1 as D (5 bases). Germline V gene sequence: CDR1 MGHRA, CDR2 YSYEKL. CDR3 length: 13 residues. V lost 1 base and J 10 bases, leaving 12 bases between the germline ends. The DNA of the CDR3 is TGCGCCAGCAGCCAAGCTCTAAGGGGATCGCAGTATTTT. As protein: CASSQALRGSQYF.

This chain uses TRBV5-1 with TRBJ2-1; 9 nucleotides agree with TRBD1. V gave up 4 bases and J gave up 12 bases; unmatched junction bases: 11. Germline values: CDR1 SGHRS, CDR2 YFSETQ. The CDR3 length is 14 residues. The CDR3 DNA follows: TGCGCCAGCAGCCAGGGGGACAGGGTTGTGAGGCAGTTCTTC. This encodes CASSQGDRVVRQFF. Full variable domain (missing parts from reference TRBV5-1 and TRBJ2-1): KAGVTQTPRYLIKTRGQQVTLSCSPISGHRSVSWYQQTPGQGLQFLFEYFSETQRNKGNFPGRFSGRQFSNSRSEMNVSTLELGDSALYLCASSQGDRVVRQFFGPGTRLTVL.

V usage is TRBV29-1 and J usage is TRBJ2-1; TRBD2 matches 7 bases. The J segment lost 4 bases and the V segment lost 6 bases, leaving 12 bases of the junction unmatched. The CDR3 contains 15 residues. Germline V lookup: CDR1 SQVTM, CDR2 ANQGSEA. In nucleotides, the CDR3 is TGCAGCGTGGGGCGGCGGCTAGCGGAATACAATGAGCAGTTCTTC. It is translated as CSVGRRLAEYNEQFF.

V usage is TRBV19 and J usage is TRBJ1-2; D perhaps matches TRBD1 (5 bases). V was clipped by 3 bases and J by 7 bases, with 12 bases between them. This CDR3 is built from 13 residues. Germline CDR1 reads LNHDA; CDR2 reads SQIVND (reference sequence). CDR3 DNA: TGTGCCAGTAGTATGCGACAGCGCCCTGGCTACACCTTC. Translating gives CASSMRQRPGYTF.

The chain carries TRBV7-2 and TRBJ1-3; the D gene is possibly TRBD1 (6 bases). The V end was cut by 5 bases, the J end by 0 bases, with 11 bases between. Looked up from germline, CDR1 is SGHTA and CDR2 is FQGNSA. The length of the CDR3 is 15 residues. The CDR3 region has the DNA TGTGCCAGCAGCATCGACAGGAGCTCTGGAAACACCATATATTTT. Translated, it gives CASSIDRSSGNTIYF.

The rearrangement joins TRBV6-5 to TRBJ1-2; possible D gene TRBD1, 5 bases. Germline CDR1 reads MNHEY; CDR2 reads SVGAGI. The CDR3 has 12 amino acids. V dropped 9 bases and J dropped 4 bases, with 12 bases sitting between them. The CDR3 bases are TGTGCCAGTTGGGGGGGGTTCTATGGCTACACCTTC. It encodes CASWGGFYGYTF.

The V and J genes are TRBV30 and TRBJ1-5, with unresolved D. CDR1 GTSNPN and CDR2 SVGIG come from the germline V gene (reference sequence). V dropped 1 base and J dropped 5 bases, with 6 bases sitting between them. CDR3 length: 12 residues. The CDR3 nucleotides are TGTGCCTGGAGTGACAGAGATCAGCCCCAGCATTTT. Translating gives CAWSDRDQPQHF.

The chain is built from TRBV5-4 and TRBJ2-7; 10 bases are a match to TRBD2. Germline trimming cut 4 bases from V and 5 bases from J; bases unmatched to any gene: 9. CDR3 length: 15 residues. CDR1 and CDR2 (germline): SGHNT, YYREEE (reference sequence). Here the CDR3 reads CASSRPSGGKNEQYF. The CDR3 nucleotides read TGTGCCAGCAGCCGCCCTAGCGGGGGAAAGAACGAGCAGTACTTC. Full variable domain (outside the CDR3, taken from reference TRBV5-4 and TRBJ2-7): ETGVTQSPTHLIKTRGQQVTLRCSSQSGHNTVSWYQQALGQGPQFIFQYYREEENGRGNFPPRFSGLQFPNYSSELNVNALELDDSALYLCASSRPSGGKNEQYFGPGTRLTVT.

The chain uses TRBV10-3 and TRBJ2-1; D is undetermined. V shed 4 bases and J shed 7 bases, with 11 bases lying between them. CDR3 size: 13 residues. Germline V lookup: CDR1 ENHRY, CDR2 SYGVKD. The CDR3: CAISGISGNEQFF. CDR3 DNA sequence: TGTGCCATCAGTGGCATTTCAGGAAATGAGCAGTTCTTC.

The rearrangement uses TRBV12-5 and TRBJ1-1, with TRBD1 matching over 9 bases. After removal of 7 bases from V and 6 bases from J, the junction contained 24 bases not matched to a gene. This CDR3 contains 19 residues. Germline-derived CDR1 and CDR2 are LGHNT and FRNRAP. The CDR3 nucleotides read TGTGCTAGTGTCTTACAAACAGGGGGCAAAGGATGGGAAGTCGCTGAAGCTTTCTTT. Amino acid sequence: CASVLQTGGKGWEVAEAFF.

The V gene is TRBV28, the J gene TRBJ1-1; perhaps TRBD1 as D (6 bases). Trimming removed 5 bases from V and 0 bases from J, with 10 bases in between. The CDR3 contains 14 residues. CDR1 is MDHEN, CDR2 SYDVKM, per germline. CDR3 sequence (DNA): TGTGCCAGCAGTACAGGGAATTTGAACACTGAAGCTTTCTTT. Protein sequence: CASSTGNLNTEAFF.

CDR3 sequence: CASSRLVPFSGNTIYF. The DNA for the CDR3 is TGTGCCAGTAGTAGACTGGTACCTTTCTCTGGAAACACCATATATTTT. The chain links TRBV19 to TRBJ1-3; D unclear. Trimming removed 4 bases at V and 0 bases at J, with 13 bases between. This CDR3 contains 16 residues. Germline assignment: CDR1 LNHDA and CDR2 SQIVND (reference sequence).

The chain couples TRBV5-4 to TRBJ1-4; 9 bases line up with TRBD1. In germline, CDR1 is SGHNT, CDR2 YYREEE (reference sequence). The CDR3 has 14 residues. V shed 4 bases, J shed 6 bases, and the junction held 4 bases outside the gene matches. DNA for the CDR3: TGTGCCAGCAGCCACCGGGACAGGGATGAAAAACTGTTTTTT. This codes for CASSHRDRDEKLFF.

The rearrangement uses TRBV7-9 and TRBJ2-3, with 9 positions matching TRBD2. The CDR3 totals 16 residues. Per germline, CDR1 SEHNR and CDR2 FQNEAQ (reference sequence). The ends lost 4 bases at V and 3 bases at J; junction bases unmatched: 8. The CDR3, as DNA: TGTGCCAGCAGCTCGCTACTAGCGGGTCATACAGATACGCAGTATTTT. It yields the protein CASSSLLAGHTDTQYF.

The chain uses TRBV21-1 and TRBJ1-5. TRBV21-1 is a documented pseudogene. The CDR3 loop spans 16 amino acids. For the CDR3, the DNA is TGTGCCAGCCTGACCCGGAGAGTGGTTGGCAATCAGCCCCAGCATTTT. Its protein product is CASLTRRVVGNQPQHF.

The rearrangement joins TRBV6-4 to TRBJ2-2; 10 bases line up with TRBD1. The V gene end was trimmed by 5 bases and the J gene end by 4 bases; junction bases not matched to a gene: 1. This CDR3 is 14 amino acids long. Germline V gene data show CDR1 as MRHNA and CDR2 as SNTAGT. The CDR3 sequence: CASSRDRGTGELFF. As DNA, the CDR3 is TGTGCCAGCAGTAGGGACAGGGGCACCGGGGAGCTGTTTTTT.